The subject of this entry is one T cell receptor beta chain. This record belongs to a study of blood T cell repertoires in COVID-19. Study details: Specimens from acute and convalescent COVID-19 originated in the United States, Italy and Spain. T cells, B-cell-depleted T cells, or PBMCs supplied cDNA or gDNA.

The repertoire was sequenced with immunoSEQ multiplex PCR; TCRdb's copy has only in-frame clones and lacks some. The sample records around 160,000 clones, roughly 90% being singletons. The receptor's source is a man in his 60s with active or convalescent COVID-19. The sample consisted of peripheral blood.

This chain's CDR3 is CASSPRTGSEQYF. The DNA of the CDR3 is TGTGCCAGCAGCCCTCGGACAGGGAGCGAGCAGTACTTC. The chain joins TRBV27 to TRBJ2-7, with 8 bases identical to TRBD1. The V segment lost 6 bases and the J segment 6 bases; nucleotides outside the gene matches: 7. The CDR3 is 13 amino acids. From germline, CDR1 is MNHEY and CDR2 SMNVEV (reference sequence).